These 25 T cell receptor beta chains originate from one sample sequenced in a study of CD8+ T cells in alopecia areata. RNA was extracted and reverse transcribed into cDNA as the sequencing template. Profiled with immunoSEQ multiplex PCR; TCRdb holds only in-frame clones, not every one. Of a few hundred thousand clones listed, around 64% are singletons. The treatment here: oral pan-JAK inhibitor, 5-10 mg twice daily. The starting material was CD4+ T cells sorted from blood, obtained at roughly week 52, from a patient treated with tofacitinib. The receptor set was obtained from a human donor with alopecia areata.

The gene calls are TRBV2 and TRBJ2-1, with 11 bases identical to TRBD2. This CDR3 is 14 amino acids long. V lost 6 bases to trimming and J lost 6 bases; unmatched junction nucleotides: 4. Germline V CDR1 and CDR2: SNHLY, FYNNEI. The chain's CDR3 is CASRLAGVANEQFF. The DNA of the CDR3 is TGTGCCAGCAGACTAGCGGGGGTAGCCAATGAGCAGTTCTTC.

This chain links TRBV13 with TRBJ1-2, with 9 bases identical to TRBD1. The germline CDR1 and CDR2 sequences are PRHDT and FYEKMQ (reference sequence). The junction had 9 bases not matched to a gene; V was cut back by 2 bases and J by 2 bases. This CDR3 is 17 amino acids long. The CDR3 loop reads CASSLSETGGRNYGYTF. The DNA for the CDR3 is TGTGCCAGCAGCTTATCCGAGACAGGGGGACGGAACTATGGCTACACCTTC.

Only a few counts were recorded for this clone. The chain recombines TRBV19 with TRBJ1-6, with no clear D. CDR1 and CDR2 from the germline V gene are LNHDA and SQIVND (reference sequence). V lost 1 base and J lost 6, with 1 base in between. The CDR3 length is 12 residues. Here the CDR3 DNA reads TGTGCCAGTAGTATAGCTAATTCACCCCTCCACTTT. As protein: CASSIANSPLHF. Filled out from reference TRBV19 and TRBJ1-6, the complete variable domain reads DGGITQSPKYLFRKEGQNVTLSCEQNLNHDAMYWYRQDPGQGLRLIYYSQIVNDFQKGDIAEGYSVSREKKESFPLTVTSAQKNPTAFYLCASSIANSPLHFGNGTRLTVT.

The rearrangement links TRBV2 to TRBJ2-7; TRBD1 agrees at 8 bases. The germline gives CDR1 SNHLY, CDR2 FYNNEI. This CDR3 region has 14 residues. V was pared by 4 bases and J by 0 bases, with 2 bases of the junction left unmatched. The CDR3 DNA is TGTGCCAGCAGTGGGGACAGGACCTCCTACGAGCAGTACTTC. The encoded protein is CASSGDRTSYEQYF.

Note on this clone: The same CDR3 arises from other DNA sequences in this sample as well. The chain carries TRBV29-1 and TRBJ1-2, with D perhaps matching TRBD1 (5 bases). Looked up from germline, CDR1 is SQVTM and CDR2 is ANQGSEA. V lost 4 bases and J 2 bases, leaving 8 bases between the germline ends. The CDR3 runs 12 residues. This CDR3 reads CSVVRTNYGYTF. CDR3 nucleotides: TGCAGCGTTGTAAGGACAAACTATGGCTACACCTTC. Variable domain in full (rest from reference TRBV29-1 and TRBJ1-2): SAVISQKPSRDICQRGTSLTIQCQVDSQVTMMFWYRQQPGQSLTLIATANQGSEATYESGFVIDKFPISRPNLTFSTLTVSNMSPEDSSIYLCSVVRTNYGYTFGSGTRLTVV.

V and J are TRBV29-1 and TRBJ2-5; D ambiguous. The CDR3 sequence is 11 residues long. Germline V lookup: CDR1 SQVTM, CDR2 ANQGSEA. V lost 4 bases, J lost 4 bases, and 7 bases lay in between. The CDR3 region has the DNA TGCAGCGTTGTAGTGGGAGAGACCCAGTACTTC. Protein: CSVVVGETQYF.

The chain uses TRBV2 and TRBJ2-3; D tentatively fits TRBD1 or TRBD2 (5 bases each). The CDR3 has 14 residues. The germline V gene encodes CDR1 SNHLY and CDR2 FYNNEI. V was cut by 5 bases and J by 3 bases, with 12 bases left in between. The DNA of the CDR3 is TGTGCCAGCAGTAAGGGACGCGTGACAGATACGCAGTATTTT. Translated, it gives CASSKGRVTDTQYF.

This clone was picked up one time. J is TRBJ1-4 and V is TRBV30; D not certain. The CDR3 loop spans 15 amino acids. V was shortened by 1 base and J by 8 bases, with 17 bases between the two germline ends. Germline loops: CDR1 GTSNPN, CDR2 SVGIG (reference sequence). CDR3 sequence reads: CAWSAKPRVGEKLFF. DNA for the CDR3: TGTGCCTGGAGTGCTAAGCCGAGGGTGGGAGAAAAACTGTTTTTT.

V gene TRBV25-1 combines with J gene TRBJ1-1; a weak D match, TRBD1 (6 bases). CDR1 and CDR2 (germline): MGHDK, SYGVNS. The CDR3 has 12 residues. The V gene lost 10 bases and the J gene lost 0 bases, with 9 bases spanning the gap. The chain's CDR3 is CATGTLNTEAFF. DNA for the CDR3: TGTGCCACAGGGACATTGAACACTGAAGCTTTCTTT.

This sequence joins TRBV7-3 and TRBJ2-2; 10 bases match TRBD1. The CDR3 is 16 amino acids. J lost 4 bases, V lost 5 bases, and 7 bases had no gene match. CDR1 and CDR2 (germline): SGHTA, FQGTGA. CDR3: CASSLTGGGFTGELFF. For the CDR3, the DNA is TGTGCCAGCAGCCTGACAGGGGGCGGCTTCACCGGGGAGCTGTTTTTT.

As concerns this clone: This CDR3 is also generated by other DNA sequences in the sample. The chain is built from TRBV30 and TRBJ2-6; the D call may be TRBD1 or TRBD2 (5 bases each). The CDR3 contains 13 residues. Germline CDR1 reads GTSNPN; CDR2 reads SVGIG (reference sequence). The V end lost 3 bases, the J end lost 2 bases, and 5 bases lay between the germline ends. The DNA for the CDR3 is TGTGCCTGGAGGGGGGCTGGGGCCAACGTCCTGACTTTC. Protein: CAWRGAGANVLTF.

This chain links TRBV19 with TRBJ2-6, with D uncertain. CDR1 and CDR2 (germline): LNHDA, SQIVND (reference sequence). This CDR3 is 18 amino acids long. Trimming stripped 4 bases from V and 1 base from J, with 17 bases between. CDR3 in amino acids: CASSNSIGFSSGANVLTF. As DNA, the CDR3 is TGTGCCAGTAGTAACAGTATCGGGTTCTCTTCTGGGGCCAACGTCCTGACTTTC.

As concerns this clone: This CDR3 is also generated by other DNA sequences in the sample. The V gene is TRBV29-1, the J gene TRBJ2-3; D gene unclear. V lost 3 bases, J lost 1 base, and 5 bases lay in between. Germline loops: CDR1 SQVTM, CDR2 ANQGSEA. This CDR3 comprises 12 residues. CDR3 sequence (DNA): TGCAGCGTTGATGGGGGCACAGATACGCAGTATTTT. Its protein is CSVDGGTDTQYF.

V is TRBV4-3 and J is TRBJ2-1; 7 nucleotides align to TRBD2. The V gene's germline CDR1 is LGHNA and CDR2 YSLEER. This CDR3 region has 16 residues. Trimming at V came to 0 bases and at J to 1 base, leaving 3 bases not matched to a gene. The CDR3 loop reads CASSQEAGRSYNEQFF. The CDR3 nucleotides read TGCGCCAGCAGCCAAGAAGCGGGGAGGTCCTACAATGAGCAGTTCTTC.

The chain joins TRBV20-1 to TRBJ1-1; D is uncertain. CDR3 size: 11 residues. Trimming cost V 5 bases and J 6 bases, with 10 bases left between them. Germline CDR1 and CDR2: DFQATT and SNEGSKA (reference sequence). The CDR3 loop reads CSAAMGSEAFF. In nucleotides, the CDR3 is TGCAGTGCTGCAATGGGTTCTGAAGCTTTCTTT.

CDR3 nucleotides: TGTGCCAGCAAGGCTAGCGGGCGAGGGGAGCAGTTCTTC. Translating it yields CASKASGRGEQFF. The chain links TRBV27 to TRBJ2-1, with 8 bases identical to TRBD2. Trimming took 7 bases from V and 10 from J; bases not matched to a gene: 9. The CDR3 runs to 13 residues. Germline lookup yields CDR1 MNHEY and CDR2 SMNVEV (reference sequence).

V is TRBV11-1 and J is TRBJ2-3, with D unclear. Trimming removed 1 base from V and 7 bases from J, with 15 bases in between. From germline, CDR1 is SGHAT and CDR2 FQDESV (reference sequence). The CDR3 runs 15 residues. Here the CDR3 DNA reads TGTGCCAGCAGCTTAGGGACGGCGTTGTTGAATACGCAGTATTTT. As protein: CASSLGTALLNTQYF.

This chain uses TRBV7-2 with TRBJ2-1; D gene unclear. Germline values: CDR1 SGHTA, CDR2 FQGNSA. V gave up 4 bases and J gave up 5 bases, with 9 bases separating them. The CDR3 sequence is 13 residues long. The DNA for the CDR3 is TGTGCCAGCAGCTCGGACCAGAACAATGAGCAGTTCTTC. Translating gives CASSSDQNNEQFF.

This clone was detected once. The CDR3 nucleotides are TGTGCCAGCAGCTTCAGGGACGGGGACACTGAAGCTTTCTTT. Its translation: CASSFRDGDTEAFF. The chain employs TRBV5-6 and TRBJ1-1, with D possibly being TRBD1 (5 bases). The CDR3 loop spans 14 amino acids. Germline V gene data show CDR1 as SGHDT and CDR2 as YYEEEE. Between the trimmed V and J ends, which lost 2 bases and 3 bases, there was a span of 11 bases.

The CDR3 loop reads CAWTRGYTIYF. CDR3 sequence (DNA): TGTGCCTGGACCAGGGGATACACCATATATTTT. The chain employs TRBV30 and TRBJ1-3, with D perhaps matching TRBD1 (6 bases). The CDR3 consists of 11 residues. Germline V lookup: CDR1 GTSNPN, CDR2 SVGIG (reference sequence). Trimming left V 4 bases short and J 8 bases short, with 9 bases between. Supplemented by reference TRBV30 and TRBJ1-3, the full variable domain reads SQTIHQWPATLVQPVGSPLSLECTVEGTSNPNLYWYRQAAGRGLQLLFYSVGIGQISSEVPQNLSASRPQDRQFILSSKKLLLSDSGFYLCAWTRGYTIYFGEGSWLTVV.

This clone showed up just a few times. V and J are TRBV6-5 and TRBJ2-7; 8 nucleotides align to TRBD1. V lost 5 bases to trimming and J lost 3 bases; unmatched junction nucleotides: 3. Germline CDR1 reads MNHEY; CDR2 reads SVGAGI. The CDR3 extends over 13 amino acids. CDR3 nucleotide sequence: TGTGCCAGCAGTCAACAGGGGGTCTACGAGCAGTACTTC. This sequence encodes CASSQQGVYEQYF.

This clone was detected only a few times. The V call is TRBV6-5, the J call TRBJ2-6; D is tentatively TRBD1 or TRBD2 (6 bases each). The V gene's germline CDR1 is MNHEY and CDR2 SVGAGI. This CDR3 region has 15 residues. V dropped 3 bases and J dropped 2 bases, with 8 bases sitting between them. The CDR3 region has the DNA TGTGCCAGCAGTTATCGGGGGCCTGGGGCCAACGTCCTGACTTTC. Its protein product is CASSYRGPGANVLTF.

J is TRBJ2-5 and V is TRBV18; the D is unclear. This CDR3 has 13 residues. V lost 1 base and J lost 5, with 8 bases in between. Germline V lookup: CDR1 KGHSH, CDR2 LQKENI. CDR3 residues: CASSPLITETQYF. CDR3 nucleotide sequence: TGTGCCAGCTCACCACTCATAACTGAGACCCAGTACTTC. The variable domain in full, completed from reference TRBV18 and TRBJ2-5, reads NAGVMQNPRHLVRRRGQEARLRCSPMKGHSHVYWYRQLPEEGLKFMVYLQKENIIDESGMPKERFSAEFPKEGPSILRIQQVVRGDSAAYFCASSPLITETQYFGPGTRLLVL.

J is TRBJ1-1 and V is TRBV7-8; D might be TRBD1 (6 bases). Germline loops: CDR1 SGHVS, CDR2 FQNEAQ. CDR3 size: 13 residues. Trimming shortened V by 3 bases and J by 1 base, and 6 bases separated the two germline ends. Here the CDR3 reads CASSLDRNTEAFF. The CDR3 nucleotides read TGTGCCAGCAGCTTGGACAGGAACACTGAAGCTTTCTTT. Complete variable domain (other parts from reference TRBV7-8 and TRBJ1-1): GAGVSQSPRYKVAKRGQDVALRCDPISGHVSLFWYQQALGQGPEFLTYFQNEAQLDKSGLPSDRFFAERPEGSVSTLKIQRTQQEDSAVYLCASSLDRNTEAFFGQGTRLTVV.

This clone turned up a few times. The J gene is TRBJ2-1, the V gene TRBV2; D not certain. Trimming removed 6 bases from V and 3 bases from J, with 3 bases in between. This CDR3 spans 11 amino acids. CDR1 is SNHLY, CDR2 FYNNEI, per germline. The CDR3 spells CASSFYNEQFF. The CDR3 region has the DNA TGTGCCAGCAGCTTCTACAATGAGCAGTTCTTC.